These 20 T cell receptor beta chains were all obtained from the same sample, sequenced in a study of blood T cell repertoires in COVID-19. Here immunoSEQ multiplex PCR was the method, and the copy in TCRdb shows in-frame clones only, minus some. The sample holds roughly 300,000 clones; 70% to 90% are singletons and the top ten take about 8%. Sample: peripheral blood. All receptors come from a woman aged 45-65 years who had recovered from COVID-19.

This clone was counted once. V gene TRBV25-1 combines with J gene TRBJ1-5; 7 nucleotides line up with TRBD1. Germline CDR1 is MGHDK and CDR2 is SYGVNS. The CDR3 extends over 14 amino acids. With 3 bases clipped from V and 6 bases from J, the junction kept 5 bases outside the gene matches. The CDR3 region has the DNA TGTGCCAGCAGTGAGACAGGGTTCGGTCAGCCCCAGCATTTT. It specifies CASSETGFGQPQHF.

The V gene is TRBV6-2 or TRBV6-3, the J gene TRBJ2-1; TRBD2 matches 13 bases. CDR3 length equals 16 residues. Germline assignment: CDR1 MNHEY and CDR2 SVGEGT. J was trimmed by 7 bases and V by 6 bases; bases with no gene match: 9. The CDR3 nucleotides read TGTGCCAGCAGCAACGCACTAGCGGGGGGGTTGAATGAGCAGTTCTTC. It encodes CASSNALAGGLNEQFF.

A single count supports this clone. This sequence joins TRBV28 and TRBJ2-1, with 12 bases fitting TRBD2. This CDR3 region has 17 residues. Germline V gene sequence: CDR1 MDHEN, CDR2 SYDVKM. Trimming cost V 5 bases and J 4 bases; bases outside gene matches: 9. In nucleotides, the CDR3 is TGTGCCAGCAGTCGAGGACTAGCGGGGCGCATTTACAATGAGCAGTTCTTC. Translated: CASSRGLAGRIYNEQFF.

This rearrangement joins TRBV27 to TRBJ1-5, with 11 bases that match TRBD1. J was trimmed by 6 bases and V by 5 bases; bases with no gene match: 6. Per the germline V gene, CDR1 is MNHEY and CDR2 is SMNVEV (reference sequence). The CDR3 contains 15 residues. The CDR3 nucleotides are TGTGCCAGCAGTGAAGGGACAGGGGGTGGTCAGCCCCAGCATTTT. Amino acid sequence: CASSEGTGGGQPQHF.

The chain couples TRBV5-1 to TRBJ2-2, with TRBD1 as a possible D gene (5 bases). Between the trimmed V and J ends, which lost 0 bases and 4 bases, there was a span of 13 bases. The CDR3 is 16 residues long. From germline, CDR1 is SGHRS and CDR2 YFSETQ. The CDR3 is CASSLDSQGVTGELFF. The CDR3 DNA follows: TGCGCCAGCAGCTTGGATTCCCAGGGTGTCACCGGGGAGCTGTTTTTT. The full variable domain, in which reference TRBV5-1 and TRBJ2-2 provide the parts outside the CDR3, is KAGVTQTPRYLIKTRGQQVTLSCSPISGHRSVSWYQQTPGQGLQFLFEYFSETQRNKGNFPGRFSGRQFSNSRSEMNVSTLELGDSALYLCASSLDSQGVTGELFFGEGSRLTVL.

The V call is TRBV9, the J call TRBJ1-1; 8 bases line up with TRBD1. CDR1 is SGDLS, CDR2 YYNGEE, per germline. The CDR3 length is 15 residues. The trim removed 4 bases at V and 0 bases at J, leaving 5 bases unmatched. The CDR3 DNA follows: TGTGCCAGCAGCACCCGGACAGGGTTGAACACTGAAGCTTTCTTT. This encodes CASSTRTGLNTEAFF. The full variable domain, with the rest looked up from reference TRBV9 and TRBJ1-1, is DSGVTQTPKHLITATGQRVTLRCSPRSGDLSVYWYQQSLDQGLQFLIQYYNGEERAKGNILERFSAQQFPDLHSELNLSSLELGDSALYFCASSTRTGLNTEAFFGQGTRLTVV.

V gene TRBV19 combines with J gene TRBJ2-3, with 10 bases fitting TRBD2. This CDR3 is 14 amino acids long. From germline, CDR1 is LNHDA and CDR2 SQIVND (reference sequence). V lost 8 bases and J lost 3; bases outside the gene matches: 5. CDR3 coding DNA: TGTGCCAGTTCTAGCGGGGGCGGGACAGATACGCAGTATTTT. It is translated as CASSSGGGTDTQYF.

This sequence joins TRBV28 and TRBJ1-2, with D perhaps TRBD1 (6 bases). Germline V gene data show CDR1 as MDHEN and CDR2 as SYDVKM. The CDR3 runs to 14 residues. Trimming stripped 6 bases from V and 2 bases from J, with 13 bases between. CDR3 sequence reads: CASRYRAVNYGYTF. CDR3 nucleotide sequence: TGTGCCAGCAGATACAGGGCCGTCAACTATGGCTACACCTTC.

Details on this clone: A read error may account for a junction end that differs from germline. This chain joins TRBV30 and TRBJ2-7; 9 bases align to TRBD2. The CDR3 consists of 14 residues. CDR1 and CDR2 from the germline V gene are GTSNPN and SVGIG (reference sequence). The CDR3 loop is CAWRVSGSAYGQYF. In DNA, the CDR3 is TGTGCCTGGAGAGTTAGCGGGAGTGCTTACGGGCAGTACTTC. The full variable domain, completed using reference TRBV30 and TRBJ2-7, is SQTIHQWPATLVQPVGSPLSLECTVEGTSNPNLYWYRQAAGRGLQLLFYSVGIGQISSEVPQNLSASRPQDRQFILSSKKLLLSDSGFYLCAWRVSGSAYGQYFGPGTRLTVT.

The rearrangement joins TRBV5-6 to TRBJ2-1; 7 bases line up with TRBD1. Germline-derived CDR1 and CDR2 are SGHDT and YYEEEE. Trimming at V came to 0 bases and at J to 10 bases, leaving 13 bases not matched to a gene. The CDR3 has 16 residues. The CDR3 region is CASSLDVTGPAREQFF. The CDR3 region has the DNA TGTGCCAGCAGCTTGGACGTGACAGGGCCTGCACGGGAGCAGTTCTTC.

The rearrangement links TRBV19 to TRBJ1-4; weak D call: TRBD1 (6 bases). Per germline, CDR1 LNHDA and CDR2 SQIVND (reference sequence). Trimming took 6 bases from V and 7 from J, leaving 12 bases between them. This CDR3 comprises 13 residues. The CDR3 nucleotides read TGTGCCAGTAGACCTGGACAGTTTGAAAAACTGTTTTTT. This encodes CASRPGQFEKLFF.

The CDR3 protein is CATSRELAEGYNEQFF. CDR3 bases: TGTGCCACCAGCAGAGAGCTAGCGGAAGGCTACAATGAGCAGTTCTTC. This chain links TRBV15 with TRBJ2-1, with 7 bases aligning to TRBD2. The germline V gene has CDR1 LNHNV and CDR2 YYDKDF (reference sequence). This CDR3 has 16 residues. V lost 0 bases to trimming and J lost 3 bases; unmatched junction nucleotides: 5.

This clone came up once. The V and J genes are TRBV7-2 and TRBJ2-3; 12 bases match TRBD2. The V and J ends lost 1 base and 9 bases, in that order; junction bases with no gene match: 5. This CDR3 is built from 15 residues. Germline loops: CDR1 SGHTA, CDR2 FQGNSA. The chain's CDR3 is CASSLGLAGGITQYF. The CDR3 coding sequence is TGTGCCAGCAGCTTAGGTCTAGCGGGGGGGATCACGCAGTATTTT.

The V and J genes are TRBV29-1 and TRBJ1-3; possibly TRBD1 for D (5 bases). Germline V gives CDR1 SQVTM, CDR2 ANQGSEA. V was shortened by 7 bases and J by 3 bases, with 13 bases between the two germline ends. CDR3 length: 13 amino acids. CDR3: CSAQGISGNTIYF. DNA of the CDR3: TGCAGCGCGCAGGGAATTAGTGGAAACACCATATATTTT.

The chain recombines TRBV27 with TRBJ2-7; TRBD2 aligns across 11 bases. The CDR3 runs 13 residues. Unmatched junction bases numbered 0, after V lost 5 bases and J lost 3 bases. Germline lookup yields CDR1 MNHEY and CDR2 SMNVEV (reference sequence). Written as DNA, the CDR3 is TGTGCCAGCAGTCTAGCGGGGGGCTACGAGCAGTACTTC. This translates into CASSLAGGYEQYF.

This clone was found a few times. The chain carries TRBV10-3 and TRBJ2-1; perhaps TRBD2 as D (5 bases). The CDR3 is 14 amino acids. CDR1 and CDR2 (germline): ENHRY, SYGVKD. Trimming left V 5 bases short and J 8 bases short, with 16 bases between. CDR3 sequence reads: CAISWGEPPDEQFF. Here the CDR3 DNA reads TGTGCCATCAGTTGGGGAGAACCCCCCGATGAGCAGTTCTTC.

This rearrangement joins TRBV5-6 to TRBJ1-4; D is undetermined. CDR1 is SGHDT, CDR2 YYEEEE, per germline. The CDR3 spans 14 residues. The V gene lost 1 base and the J gene lost 7 bases, with 11 bases spanning the gap. This chain's CDR3 is CASSLSGSGEKLFF. CDR3 DNA sequence: TGTGCCAGCAGCTTGAGTGGGTCAGGTGAAAAACTGTTTTTT.

The chain employs TRBV3-1 (or the pseudogene TRBV3-2) and TRBJ1-1; D gene ambiguous. CDR3 length equals 12 residues. Trimming took 1 base from V and 11 from J, leaving 11 bases between them. Germline assignment: CDR1 LGHDT and CDR2 YNNKEL (reference sequence). DNA for the CDR3: TGTGCCAGCAGCCAAGGGACTCCGCGGGCTTTCTTT. Amino acids: CASSQGTPRAFF.

The rearrangement uses TRBV5-4 and TRBJ1-1; TRBD1 agrees at 7 bases. V was pared by 3 bases and J by 4 bases, with 6 bases of the junction left unmatched. The CDR3 contains 14 residues. Per germline, CDR1 SGHNT and CDR2 YYREEE (reference sequence). The CDR3 loop reads CASSWAGGGTEAFF. The DNA of the CDR3 is TGTGCCAGCAGCTGGGCAGGGGGTGGCACTGAAGCTTTCTTT.

This sequence joins TRBV28 and TRBJ2-1; 9 bases match TRBD1. Germline V gives CDR1 MDHEN, CDR2 SYDVKM. CDR3 length equals 13 residues. V trimming: 10 bases; J trimming: 7 bases; junction bases outside the gene matches: 8. The CDR3 protein is CATGTGIMNEQFF. CDR3 bases: TGTGCCACCGGGACAGGGATCATGAATGAGCAGTTCTTC.